This T cell receptor (beta chain) was observed in a study of beta chain features in type 1 diabetes. Regarding the study as a whole: Patients showed naive, central memory and Treg TCRB repertoires that appeared more similar than those of healthy donors.

cDNA synthesis used the whole RNA isolate, giving expressed TCRB sequences. Repertoires were generated with immunoSEQ multiplex PCR, while TCRdb's copy carries only in-frame clones and drops some. The sample has 150,000 to 190,000 clones; approximately 12% are singletons. Trimming removed 7 bases at V and 0 bases at J, with 15 bases between. CDR3 length: 16 residues. The germline CDR1 and CDR2 sequences are MGHDK and SYGVNS. Using CD45RO/CCR7/CD25/CD127/CD95/CD27, CD4+ naive, central memory, regulatory and stem cell-like memory cells were sorted. As to this clone: Its antigen is not known.

The receptor was derived from a man in his late teens or twenties in good health. The specimen sequenced was central memory CD4+ T cells from blood. The rearrangement uses TRBV25-1 and TRBJ2-2; perhaps D is TRBD1 or TRBD2 (5 bases each). The CDR3 nucleotides are TGTGCCAGCATGCAAAGGGGACCCGCGAACACCGGGGAGCTGTTTTTT. Its translation: CASMQRGPANTGELFF.